This T cell receptor beta chain appears in the sequencing data of a study of cytomegalovirus exposure and HLA in healthy donors. Findings and limits, study-wide: Indistinguishable V segments such as TRBV6-2 and TRBV6-3 were excluded. In a later analysis, DRB1 alleles had the most associated TCRs; HLA-C alleles the fewest. Confirmation was obtained in vitro that a few CMV-associated chains are specific for CMV antigens.

A remark on this clone: Its target is unknown.

The trim removed 4 bases at V and 4 bases at J, leaving 4 bases unmatched. Germline assignment: CDR1 SNHLY and CDR2 FYNNEI. This CDR3 has 13 residues. PCR involved 60 Vbeta and 13 Jbeta primers. Only in-frame clones appear in the TCRdb table, and some are missing; sequencing was by immunoSEQ multiplex PCR. The table includes 65,000 to 90,000 clones, approximately 90% detected once. V and J are TRBV2 and TRBJ2-7; 7 nucleotides align to TRBD2. The sample was PBMCs. This TCR was sampled from a woman in her thirties in good health and CMV-seronegative. CDR3 amino acids: CASSGGREYEQYF. CDR3 bases: TGTGCCAGCAGTGGAGGGAGGGAGTACGAGCAGTACTTC.